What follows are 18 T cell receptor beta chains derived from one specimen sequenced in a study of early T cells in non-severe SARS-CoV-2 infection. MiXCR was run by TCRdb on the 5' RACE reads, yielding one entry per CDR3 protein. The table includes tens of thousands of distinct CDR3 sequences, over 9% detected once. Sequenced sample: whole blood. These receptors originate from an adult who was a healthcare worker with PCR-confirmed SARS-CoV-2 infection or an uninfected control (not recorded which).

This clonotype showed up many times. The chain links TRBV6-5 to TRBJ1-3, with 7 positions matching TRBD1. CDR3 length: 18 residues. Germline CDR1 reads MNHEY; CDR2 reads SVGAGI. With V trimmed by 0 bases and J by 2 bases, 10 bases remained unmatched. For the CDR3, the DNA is TGTGCCAGCAGTTACTCCATACAGGGGAGCTCAACTGGAAACACCATATATTTT. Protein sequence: CASSYSIQGSSTGNTIYF.

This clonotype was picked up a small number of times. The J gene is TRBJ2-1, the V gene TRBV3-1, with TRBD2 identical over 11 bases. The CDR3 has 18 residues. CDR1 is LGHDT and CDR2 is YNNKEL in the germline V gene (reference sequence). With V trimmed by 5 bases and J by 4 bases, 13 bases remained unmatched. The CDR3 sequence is CASSAEGLAGGFYNEQFF. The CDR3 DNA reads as TGTGCCAGCAGCGCCGAGGGGCTAGCGGGGGGATTTTACAATGAGCAGTTCTTC.

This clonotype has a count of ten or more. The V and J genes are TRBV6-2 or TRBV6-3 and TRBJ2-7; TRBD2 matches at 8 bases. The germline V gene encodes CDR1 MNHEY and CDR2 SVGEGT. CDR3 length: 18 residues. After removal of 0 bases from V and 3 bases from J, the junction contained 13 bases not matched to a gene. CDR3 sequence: CASSYSSAVLAGVYEQYF. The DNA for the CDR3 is TGTGCCAGCAGTTACTCGAGTGCGGTCCTAGCGGGTGTCTACGAGCAGTACTTC.

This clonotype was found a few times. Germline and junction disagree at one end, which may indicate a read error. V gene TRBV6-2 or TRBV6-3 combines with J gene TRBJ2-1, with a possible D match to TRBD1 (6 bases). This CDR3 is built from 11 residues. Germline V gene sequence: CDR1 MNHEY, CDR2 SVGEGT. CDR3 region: CASSEQGEEFF. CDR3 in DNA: TGTGCCAGCAGTGAACAGGGTGAGGAGTTCTTC.

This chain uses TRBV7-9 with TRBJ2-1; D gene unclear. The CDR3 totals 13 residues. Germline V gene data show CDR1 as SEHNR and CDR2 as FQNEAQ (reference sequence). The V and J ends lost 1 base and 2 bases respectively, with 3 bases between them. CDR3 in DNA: TGTGCCAGCAGCTTAGGGACCTACAATGAGCAGTTCTTC. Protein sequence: CASSLGTYNEQFF.

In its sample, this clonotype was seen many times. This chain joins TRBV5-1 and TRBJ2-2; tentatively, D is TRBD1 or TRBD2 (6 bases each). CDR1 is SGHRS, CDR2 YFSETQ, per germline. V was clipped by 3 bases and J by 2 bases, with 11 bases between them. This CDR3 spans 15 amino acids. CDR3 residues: CASSSRDINTGELFF. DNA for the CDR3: TGCGCCAGCAGCTCGCGGGACATCAACACCGGGGAGCTGTTTTTT.

The CDR3 protein is CASSYPPGTRLYF. The CDR3, as DNA: TGTGCCAGCAGTTACCCCCCCGGGACTAGACTGTATTTT. The chain combines TRBV6-5 with TRBJ2-3; 8 nucleotides line up with TRBD2. The trim removed 2 bases at V and 14 bases at J, leaving 9 bases unmatched. This CDR3 is built from 13 residues. Germline CDR1 is MNHEY and CDR2 is SVGAGI.

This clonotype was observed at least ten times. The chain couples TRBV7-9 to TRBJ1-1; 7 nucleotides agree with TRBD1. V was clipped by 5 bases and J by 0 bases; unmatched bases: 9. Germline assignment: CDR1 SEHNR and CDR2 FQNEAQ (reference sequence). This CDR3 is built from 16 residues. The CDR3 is CASSQTTGIMNTEAFF. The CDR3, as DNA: TGTGCCAGCAGCCAAACGACAGGGATTATGAACACTGAAGCTTTCTTT.

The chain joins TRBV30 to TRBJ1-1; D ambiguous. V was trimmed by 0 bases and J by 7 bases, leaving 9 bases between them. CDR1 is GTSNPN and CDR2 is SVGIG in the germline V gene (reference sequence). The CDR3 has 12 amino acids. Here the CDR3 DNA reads TGTGCCTGGAGTGTCCAGCCGCGTGAAGCTTTCTTT. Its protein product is CAWSVQPREAFF.

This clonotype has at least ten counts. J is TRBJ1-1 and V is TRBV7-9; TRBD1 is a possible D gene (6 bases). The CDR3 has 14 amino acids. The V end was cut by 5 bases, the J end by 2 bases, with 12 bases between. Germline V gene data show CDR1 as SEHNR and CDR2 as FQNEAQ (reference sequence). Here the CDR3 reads CASSPHRANTEAFF. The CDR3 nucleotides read TGTGCCAGCAGCCCCCACAGGGCCAACACTGAAGCTTTCTTT.

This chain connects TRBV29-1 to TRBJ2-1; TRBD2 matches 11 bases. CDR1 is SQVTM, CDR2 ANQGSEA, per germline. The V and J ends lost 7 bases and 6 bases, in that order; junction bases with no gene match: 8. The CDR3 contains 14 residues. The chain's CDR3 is CSGGASGGPNEQFF. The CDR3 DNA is TGCAGCGGTGGGGCTAGCGGGGGGCCCAATGAGCAGTTCTTC.

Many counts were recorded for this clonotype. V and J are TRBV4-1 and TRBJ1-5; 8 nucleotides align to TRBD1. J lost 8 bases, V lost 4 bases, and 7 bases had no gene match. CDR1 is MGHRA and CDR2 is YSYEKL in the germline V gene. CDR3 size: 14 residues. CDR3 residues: CASSRATGVKPQHF. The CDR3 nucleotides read TGCGCCAGCAGCCGGGCGACAGGGGTGAAGCCCCAGCATTTT.

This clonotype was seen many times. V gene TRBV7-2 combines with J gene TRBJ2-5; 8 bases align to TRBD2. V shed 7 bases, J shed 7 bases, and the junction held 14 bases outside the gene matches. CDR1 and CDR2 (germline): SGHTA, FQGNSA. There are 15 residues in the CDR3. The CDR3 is CASTPGGSGAGTQYF. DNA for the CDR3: TGTGCCAGCACCCCCGGAGGTAGCGGGGCTGGGACCCAGTACTTC.

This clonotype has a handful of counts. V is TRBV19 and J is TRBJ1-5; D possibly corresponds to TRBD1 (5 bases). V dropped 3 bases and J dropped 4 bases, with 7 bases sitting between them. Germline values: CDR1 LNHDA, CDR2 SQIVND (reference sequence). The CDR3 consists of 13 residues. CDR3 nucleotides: TGTGCCAGTAGTATGGGGGAGAATCAGCCCCAGCATTTT. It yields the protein CASSMGENQPQHF. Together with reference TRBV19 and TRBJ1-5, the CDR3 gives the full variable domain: DGGITQSPKYLFRKEGQNVTLSCEQNLNHDAMYWYRQDPGQGLRLIYYSQIVNDFQKGDIAEGYSVSREKKESFPLTVTSAQKNPTAFYLCASSMGENQPQHFGDGTRLSIL.

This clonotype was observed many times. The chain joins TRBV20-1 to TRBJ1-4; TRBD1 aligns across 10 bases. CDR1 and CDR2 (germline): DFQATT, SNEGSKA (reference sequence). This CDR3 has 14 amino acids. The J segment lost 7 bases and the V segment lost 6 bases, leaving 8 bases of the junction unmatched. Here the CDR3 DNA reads TGCAGTGCGCCCGACAGGGGGCAGGGTGAAAAACTGTTTTTT. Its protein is CSAPDRGQGEKLFF.

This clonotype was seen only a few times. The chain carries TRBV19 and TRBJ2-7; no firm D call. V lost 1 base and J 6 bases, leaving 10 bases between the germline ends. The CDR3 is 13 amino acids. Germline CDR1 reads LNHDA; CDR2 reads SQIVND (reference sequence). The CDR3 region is CASSIGSPGEQYF. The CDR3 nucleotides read TGTGCCAGTAGTATAGGAAGTCCAGGCGAGCAGTACTTC.

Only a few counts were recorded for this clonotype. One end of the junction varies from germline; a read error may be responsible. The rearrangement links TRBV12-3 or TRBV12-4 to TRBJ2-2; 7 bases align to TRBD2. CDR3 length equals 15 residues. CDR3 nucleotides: TGTGCCACCAGTCTGGCAGCGGGGTACACCGGGGAGCTGTTTTTT. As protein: CATSLAAGYTGELFF.

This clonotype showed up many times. CDR3 sequence: CASSLAFLSEQYF. The CDR3 region has the DNA TGTGCCAGCAGCTTGGCCTTCCTGAGCGAGCAGTACTTC. V gene TRBV5-4 combines with J gene TRBJ2-7; D unresolved. Trimming removed 0 bases at V and 6 bases at J, with 10 bases between. Looked up from germline, CDR1 is SGHNT and CDR2 is YYREEE (reference sequence). The CDR3 spans 13 residues.